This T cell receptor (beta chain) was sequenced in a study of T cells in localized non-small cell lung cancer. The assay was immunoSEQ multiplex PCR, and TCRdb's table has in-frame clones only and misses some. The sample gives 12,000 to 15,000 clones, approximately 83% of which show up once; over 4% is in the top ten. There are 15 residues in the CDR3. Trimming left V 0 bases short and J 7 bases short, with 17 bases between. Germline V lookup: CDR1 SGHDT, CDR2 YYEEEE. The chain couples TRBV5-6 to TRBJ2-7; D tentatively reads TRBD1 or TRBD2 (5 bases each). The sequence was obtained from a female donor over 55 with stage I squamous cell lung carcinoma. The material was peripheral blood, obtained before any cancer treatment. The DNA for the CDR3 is TGTGCCAGCAGCTTGGGCACGGGGCCTCTAGGGGAGCAGTACTTC. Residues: CASSLGTGPLGEQYF. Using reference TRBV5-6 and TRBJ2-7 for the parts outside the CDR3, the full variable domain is DAGVTQSPTHLIKTRGQQVTLRCSPKSGHDTVSWYQQALGQGPQFIFQYYEEEERQRGNFPDRFSGHQFPNYSSELNVNALLLGDSALYLCASSLGTGPLGEQYFGPGTRLTVT.